This entry concerns a single T cell receptor beta chain. Its specificity is not known. This specimen belongs to a study of T cell responses to AZD1222 COVID-19 vaccine. Overall study results and limits: Seropositivity was recorded at baseline in only 6 or 7 AZD1222 recipients. Scientists sampled the repertoires only once the peak T cell response had passed.

Clones were sequenced by immunoSEQ multiplex PCR, and TCRdb holds only the in-frame ones, with some missing. The sample shows 90,000 to 110,000 clones, approximately 86% of them seen only once. CDR1 and CDR2 from the germline V gene are SQVTM and ANQGSEA. This CDR3 contains 13 residues. V was pared by 4 bases and J by 4 bases, with 11 bases between. This sequence was found in an adult in good health. This sample comprised peripheral blood, obtained on day 0 of MenACWY control vaccination. The chain couples TRBV29-1 to TRBJ1-3; D perhaps matches TRBD1 (5 bases). The CDR3 loop is CSVGAGYGNTIYF. CDR3 DNA: TGCAGCGTTGGGGCAGGGTACGGAAACACCATATATTTT.